The rows below give T cell receptor beta chains drawn from one sample of a study of long-term antiretroviral therapy in people with HIV. The repertoire was sequenced with immunoSEQ multiplex PCR; TCRdb's copy has only in-frame clones and lacks some. The sample records 25,000 to 35,000 clones, roughly 97% being singletons. The input for sequencing was unsorted PBMCs, taken 6.9 years after starting antiretroviral therapy. Every receptor here comes from a man aged 30 to 39 with HIV. Each CDR3 is given with its conserved first and last residue. D genes are given only for firm matches. A row's size may be missing; if present it is once, few, many or a size class.

D: TRBD2; V: TRBV7-6; size: .; J: TRBJ2-3; CDR3: CASSRWTSGSVTDTQYF; DNA: TGTGCCAGCAGTCGTTGGACTAGCGGGTCCGTCACAGATACGCAGTATTTT
D: .; V: TRBV4-3; size: .; J: TRBJ2-1; CDR3: CASSPRAFIPNNEQFF; DNA: TGCGCCAGCAGCCCCAGGGCATTTATACCCAACAATGAGCAGTTCTTC
D: .; V: TRBV10-3; size: .; J: TRBJ2-7; CDR3: CAIRATGSQNYEQYF; DNA: TGTGCCATCAGAGCTACAGGGTCCCAAAACTACGAGCAGTACTTC
D: TRBD2; V: TRBV7-8; size: .; J: TRBJ2-5; CDR3: CASSLRELAGSETQYF; DNA: TGTGCCAGCAGCTTACGGGAACTAGCGGGGAGTGAGACCCAGTACTTC
D: .; V: TRBV9; size: .; J: TRBJ2-1; CDR3: CASSVDTGVEQFF; DNA: TGTGCCAGCAGCGTAGATACAGGTGTTGAGCAGTTCTTC
D: TRBD2; V: TRBV7-3; size: .; J: TRBJ2-2; CDR3: CASSEGPAGGSGELFF; DNA: TGTGCCAGCAGCGAAGGGCCAGCGGGAGGGTCGGGGGAGCTGTTTTTT
D: .; V: TRBV7-2; size: .; J: TRBJ2-1; CDR3: CASSLEGDIYNEQFF; DNA: TGTGCCAGCAGCTTAGAGGGGGACATTTACAATGAGCAGTTCTTC
D: .; V: TRBV27; size: .; J: TRBJ1-6; CDR3: CASRDLVASPLHF; DNA: TGTGCCAGCAGGGACCTTGTCGCCTCACCCCTCCACTTT
D: .; V: TRBV7-9; size: .; J: TRBJ2-7; CDR3: CASSLFPDTRYEQYF; DNA: TGTGCCAGCAGCTTATTCCCAGACACCCGCTACGAGCAGTACTTC
D: TRBD1; V: TRBV19; size: .; J: TRBJ1-2; CDR3: CASSIDRTGGNYGYTF; DNA: TGTGCCAGTAGTATAGACAGGACAGGGGGCAACTATGGCTACACCTTC
D: TRBD1; V: TRBV18; size: .; J: TRBJ2-1; CDR3: CASSPRDRSSYNEQFF; DNA: TGTGCCAGCTCACCGCGGGACAGGAGCTCCTACAATGAGCAGTTCTTC
D: TRBD1; V: TRBV5-1; size: .; J: TRBJ1-5; CDR3: CAEPSRGDRVGPQHF; DNA: TGCGCCGAACCATCCCGAGGGGACAGGGTAGGACCCCAGCATTTT
D: .; V: TRBV5-5; size: .; J: TRBJ2-1; CDR3: CASSLVRDEQFF; DNA: TGTGCCAGCAGCTTGGTCAGGGATGAGCAATTCTTC
D: .; V: TRBV7-9; size: .; J: TRBJ2-7; CDR3: CASSFGLATYEQYF; DNA: TGTGCCAGCAGCTTTGGACTGGCGACCTACGAGCAGTACTTC
D: .; V: TRBV7-9; size: .; J: TRBJ1-1; CDR3: CASSLGLGRAGENTEAFF; DNA: TGTGCCAGCAGCTTAGGGCTCGGAAGGGCAGGGGAGAACACTGAAGCTTTCTTT
D: .; V: TRBV20-1; size: .; J: TRBJ1-2; CDR3: CSAWDVGRYTF; DNA: TGCAGTGCCTGGGACGTGGGACGCTACACCTTC
D: .; V: TRBV6-5; size: .; J: TRBJ2-1; CDR3: CASSWDSYNEQFF; DNA: TGTGCCAGCAGTTGGGACTCCTACAATGAGCAGTTCTTC
D: .; V: TRBV4-3; size: .; J: TRBJ1-6; CDR3: CASSQATSSPLHF; DNA: TGCGCCAGCAGCCAAGCTACAAGTTCGCCCCTCCACTTT
D: .; V: TRBV10-3; size: .; J: TRBJ1-2; CDR3: CATQGNYGYTF; DNA: TGTGCCACACAGGGTAACTATGGCTACACCTTC
D: .; V: TRBV9; size: .; J: TRBJ2-3; CDR3: CASSVGGPGDTQYF; DNA: TGTGCCAGCAGCGTAGGGGGGCCGGGGGATACGCAGTATTTT
D: .; V: TRBV4-2; size: .; J: TRBJ1-1; CDR3: CASSSEGGPEAFF; DNA: TGTGCCAGCAGCTCCGAAGGTGGACCTGAAGCTTTCTTT
D: .; V: TRBV19; size: .; J: TRBJ1-1; CDR3: CASSIRDPVGGAFF; DNA: TGTGCCAGTAGTATACGGGACCCGGTCGGAGGGGCTTTCTTT
D: TRBD2; V: TRBV4-1; size: .; J: TRBJ2-1; CDR3: CASSQESSGGAYNEQFF; DNA: TGCGCCAGCAGCCAAGAGTCTAGCGGGGGGGCGTACAATGAGCAGTTCTTC
D: .; V: TRBV9; size: .; J: TRBJ2-3; CDR3: CASSVGTSTDTQYF; DNA: TGTGCCAGCAGCGTTGGCACTAGCACAGATACGCAGTATTTT
D: .; V: TRBV6-6; size: .; J: TRBJ1-1; CDR3: CASRNPAGAFF; DNA: TGTGCCAGCAGAAACCCCGCCGGAGCTTTCTTT
D: .; V: TRBV6-5; size: .; J: TRBJ2-4; CDR3: CASSYGGVGKNIQYF; DNA: TGTGCCAGCAGTTACGGAGGGGTTGGCAAAAACATTCAGTACTTC
D: .; V: TRBV5-1; size: once; J: TRBJ2-7; CDR3: CASSLPGPPAEQYF; DNA: TGCGCCAGCAGCTTGCCGGGCCCGCCAGCCGAGCAGTACTTC
D: .; V: TRBV2; size: .; J: TRBJ1-4; CDR3: CASRPNNEKLFF; DNA: TGTGCCAGCCGACCGAATAATGAAAAACTGTTTTTT
D: TRBD2; V: TRBV2; size: .; J: TRBJ2-5; CDR3: CASSVAAGGQETQYF; DNA: TGTGCCAGCAGTGTGGCAGCGGGGGGGCAAGAGACCCAGTACTTC
D: .; V: TRBV19; size: .; J: TRBJ1-5; CDR3: CASSPDVNQPQHF; DNA: TGTGCCAGTAGTCCCGATGTCAATCAGCCCCAGCATTTT
D: TRBD2; V: TRBV30; size: .; J: TRBJ2-7; CDR3: CAWSKGLDHEQYF; DNA: TGTGCCTGGAGTAAAGGACTAGACCACGAGCAGTACTTC
D: .; V: TRBV2; size: .; J: TRBJ1-1; CDR3: CASTLRVGMGTEAFF; DNA: TGTGCCAGCACTTTAAGGGTTGGGATGGGCACTGAAGCTTTCTTT
D: .; V: TRBV12-5; size: .; J: TRBJ1-1; CDR3: CASVPSPRKNTEAFF; DNA: TGTGCTAGTGTCCCCTCACCCCGTAAGAACACTGAAGCTTTCTTT
D: .; V: TRBV2; size: once; J: TRBJ1-2; CDR3: CASTQEFDGYTF; DNA: TGTGCCAGCACGCAGGAATTCGATGGCTACACCTTC
D: .; V: TRBV20-1; size: .; J: TRBJ1-1; CDR3: CSVNHYREAFF; DNA: TGCAGTGTTAACCACTACAGAGAAGCTTTCTTT
D: TRBD1; V: TRBV11-2; size: .; J: TRBJ1-2; CDR3: CASSWRTGVIGYTF; DNA: TGTGCCAGCAGCTGGAGGACAGGGGTAATTGGCTACACCTTC
D: .; V: TRBV28; size: .; J: TRBJ2-7; CDR3: CATEDSSTYEQYF; DNA: TGTGCCACGGAAGACAGCTCCACCTACGAGCAGTACTTC
D: .; V: TRBV25-1; size: .; J: TRBJ2-7; CDR3: CASSVGERGEQYF; DNA: TGTGCCAGCAGTGTAGGCGAGAGGGGCGAGCAGTACTTC
D: .; V: TRBV4-1; size: .; J: TRBJ1-2; CDR3: CASSLTTGSNYGYTF; DNA: TGCGCCAGCAGCCTAACGACAGGTTCTAACTATGGCTACACCTTC
D: .; V: TRBV5-4; size: .; J: TRBJ2-7; CDR3: CASSSQIRVEQYF; DNA: TGTGCCAGCAGCTCTCAGATTCGGGTCGAGCAGTACTTC
D: TRBD1; V: TRBV9; size: .; J: TRBJ2-2; CDR3: CASSVLGTAIANTGELFF; DNA: TGTGCCAGCAGCGTACTTGGGACAGCCATAGCGAACACCGGGGAGCTGTTTTTT
D: .; V: TRBV5-1; size: .; J: TRBJ2-1; CDR3: CASSLGTIYNEQFF; DNA: TGCGCCAGCAGCTTGGGGACCATCTACAATGAGCAGTTCTTC
D: .; V: TRBV5-6; size: .; J: TRBJ2-1; CDR3: CASSFWGNEQFF; DNA: TGTGCCAGCAGCTTTTGGGGTAATGAGCAGTTCTTC
D: TRBD1; V: TRBV7-2; size: .; J: TRBJ1-1; CDR3: CASSGRQGEPDTEAFF; DNA: TGTGCCAGCAGCGGAAGACAGGGAGAGCCGGACACTGAAGCTTTCTTT
D: .; V: TRBV19; size: .; J: TRBJ1-1; CDR3: CASSIVRNTEAFF; DNA: TGTGCCAGTAGTATAGTAAGGAACACTGAAGCTTTCTTT